This T cell receptor beta chain emerged from a study of OX40 agonist ivuxolimab in advanced cancers. Study at large: Previous treatment with anti-PD-1, anti-PD-L1 or anti-CTLA-4 therapy was allowed; about 37% had received some.

Between the trimmed V and J ends, which lost 6 bases and 4 bases, there was a span of 18 bases. CDR3 length: 16 amino acids. CDR1 is SGHAT and CDR2 is FQNNGV in the germline V gene. The data were produced by immunoSEQ multiplex PCR, yet TCRdb's version contains in-frame clones alone and is incomplete. The sample lists more than 8,500 clones; 88% were seen once. Findings of the study overall: At 0.1 to 3.0 mg/kg, CD4+ and CD8+ blood T cells expanded clonally by week 6.

This clone was found a few times. No antigen is known for it. The source is an adult with an advanced solid tumor such as melanoma, head and neck, liver or kidney cancer. The V gene is TRBV11-2, the J gene TRBJ2-2, with D perhaps matching TRBD1 or TRBD2 (6 bases each). The sample here was CD4+ or CD8+ T cells sorted from blood, taken in a trial of the OX40 agonist ivuxolimab. For the CDR3, the DNA is TGTGCCAGCAGGTTCCCCGCCAGGGGAGGCACCGGGGAGCTGTTTTTT. Amino acid sequence: CASRFPARGGTGELFF.